These 25 T cell receptor beta chains share one sample of origin, sequenced in a study of T cell repertoires in cytomegalovirus infection. MiXCR, run by TCRdb on the reads, gives a single entry per CDR3 protein. Here the sample spans 750,000 to 900,000 distinct CDR3 sequences, almost 30% being singletons. Their antigens remain unidentified. This specimen consisted of cultured CD8+ T cells from PBMCs, obtained from culture after CMV antigen stimulation. The source of these receptors is a human donor in good health (CMV status not recorded). Some clones in this sample may be carry-over from other donors' samples.

This clonotype was seen a few times. The J gene is TRBJ2-1, the V gene TRBV25-1; D is unresolved. The CDR3 consists of 14 residues. Germline assignment: CDR1 MGHDK and CDR2 SYGVNS. V lost 5 bases to trimming and J lost 6 bases, with 14 bases between them. DNA of the CDR3: TGTGCCAGCAGTTCGACGGACCACTTCAATGAGCAGTTCTTC. Protein: CASSSTDHFNEQFF.

The chain combines TRBV7-9 with TRBJ1-4, with unresolved D. This CDR3 spans 16 amino acids. V was clipped by 6 bases and J by 7 bases, with 21 bases between them. The germline V gene encodes CDR1 SEHNR and CDR2 FQNEAQ (reference sequence). Here the CDR3 DNA reads TGTGCCAGCAGACCCGAACACCTGATTTCGGCTGAAAAACTGTTTTTT. It encodes CASRPEHLISAEKLFF.

This clonotype occurred many times. This sequence joins TRBV7-8 and TRBJ2-2; no reliable D call. Per the germline V gene, CDR1 is SGHVS and CDR2 is FQNEAQ. The CDR3 contains 15 residues. The V and J ends lost 3 bases and 6 bases respectively, with 14 bases between them. In nucleotides, the CDR3 is TGTGCCAGCAGCTTCTCGCCTGGGGTAGCCGGGGAGCTGTTTTTT. Protein: CASSFSPGVAGELFF. The full variable domain, its missing parts supplied by reference TRBV7-8 and TRBJ2-2, is GAGVSQSPRYKVAKRGQDVALRCDPISGHVSLFWYQQALGQGPEFLTYFQNEAQLDKSGLPSDRFFAERPEGSVSTLKIQRTQQEDSAVYLCASSFSPGVAGELFFGEGSRLTVL.

This clonotype appeared a few times. CDR3 sequence: CASRRLAGGADTQYF. Written as DNA, the CDR3 is TGTGCCAGCCGCCGACTAGCGGGGGGGGCAGATACGCAGTATTTT. The chain links TRBV6-5 to TRBJ2-3, with 14 bases aligning to TRBD2. J lost 4 bases, V lost 8 bases, and 5 bases had no gene match. This CDR3 is 15 amino acids long. CDR1 is MNHEY and CDR2 is SVGAGI in the germline V gene.

This clonotype was seen repeatedly, ten times or more. V and J are TRBV20-1 and TRBJ2-3; 7 bases agree with TRBD2. CDR3 size: 15 residues. The V gene's germline CDR1 is DFQATT and CDR2 SNEGSKA (reference sequence). Trimming removed 3 bases from V and 3 bases from J; junction bases left unmatched: 9. The CDR3 DNA is TGCAGTGCTAGGGAGACTAGCCGCGGTACAGATACGCAGTATTTT. Its translation is CSARETSRGTDTQYF.

The chain carries TRBV5-4 and TRBJ1-3; 8 nucleotides agree with TRBD1. With V trimmed by 2 bases and J by 2 bases, 3 bases remained unmatched. CDR3 size: 15 residues. CDR1 and CDR2 (germline): SGHNT, YYREEE (reference sequence). CDR3 region: CASSFGQGPGNTIYF. Written as DNA, the CDR3 is TGTGCCAGCAGCTTCGGACAGGGACCTGGAAACACCATATATTTT.

This clonotype was detected only a few times. CDR3 region: CASRVWGGGPNTEAFF. In nucleotides, the CDR3 is TGTGCCAGCAGGGTTTGGGGCGGGGGACCGAACACTGAAGCTTTCTTT. The chain carries TRBV28 and TRBJ1-1; weak D call: TRBD1 (5 bases). The ends were cut back, 6 bases at V and 1 base at J, with 18 bases in the middle. The CDR3 length is 16 residues. CDR1 and CDR2 from the germline V gene are MDHEN and SYDVKM.

V gene TRBV5-4 combines with J gene TRBJ1-1; the D is unclear. This CDR3 has 14 amino acids. Germline loops: CDR1 SGHNT, CDR2 YYREEE (reference sequence). Deletions cut 4 bases from V and 1 base from J, with 11 bases between. The CDR3 protein is CASSPRRTNTEAFF. CDR3 nucleotide sequence: TGTGCCAGCAGCCCGCGACGGACGAACACTGAAGCTTTCTTT.

The V and J genes are TRBV28 and TRBJ1-6; D is possibly TRBD1 (6 bases). Germline CDR1 and CDR2: MDHEN and SYDVKM. This CDR3 is 14 amino acids long. V was pared by 7 bases and J by 8 bases, with 15 bases between. CDR3 residues: CASNPSGGDSPLHF. The CDR3 DNA is TGTGCCAGCAATCCCTCGGGGGGCGATTCACCCCTCCACTTT.

This clonotype was counted at least ten times. The chain recombines TRBV7-6 with TRBJ2-5; a weak D match, TRBD1 (5 bases). V gave up 4 bases and J gave up 5 bases, with 8 bases separating them. Per germline, CDR1 SGHVS and CDR2 FNYEAQ. The CDR3 is made up of 12 amino acids. CDR3 nucleotides: TGTGCCAGCAGCTCTGGACATGAGACCCAGTACTTC. It encodes CASSSGHETQYF.

This clonotype turned up a few times. The rearrangement joins TRBV12-3 or TRBV12-4 to TRBJ2-3, with 7 positions matching TRBD1. J gave up 2 bases and V 7 bases, and 9 bases lay outside the gene matches. The CDR3 consists of 15 residues. The chain's CDR3 is CASTDRAFFTDTQYF. The CDR3 coding sequence is TGTGCCAGCACCGACAGGGCCTTTTTCACAGATACGCAGTATTTT.

The chain employs TRBV4-1 and TRBJ2-1; 8 bases agree with TRBD1. V was clipped by 0 bases and J by 5 bases; unmatched bases: 9. Per the germline V gene, CDR1 is MGHRA and CDR2 is YSYEKL. The CDR3 is 17 amino acids. This CDR3 is CASSQEEGRGQNNEQFF. CDR3 in DNA: TGCGCCAGCAGCCAAGAGGAAGGCAGGGGGCAAAACAATGAGCAGTTCTTC.

This clonotype was detected only a few times. The chain carries TRBV27 and TRBJ2-1, with D perhaps being TRBD1 or TRBD2 (6 bases each). The CDR3 extends over 16 amino acids. Germline CDR1 and CDR2: MNHEY and SMNVEV (reference sequence). V was trimmed by 2 bases and J by 8 bases, leaving 19 bases between them. The CDR3 coding sequence is TGTGCCAGCAGTTTACGGGGGCCCCGGTCGATCGATGAGCAGTTCTTC. It codes for CASSLRGPRSIDEQFF.

This clonotype was counted at least ten times. V gene TRBV7-6 combines with J gene TRBJ2-3, with D possibly being TRBD1 or TRBD2 (5 bases each). The ends were cut back, 3 bases at V and 2 bases at J, with 21 bases in the middle. Germline values: CDR1 SGHVS, CDR2 FNYEAQ. The length of the CDR3 is 18 residues. The CDR3 region has the DNA TGTGCCAGCAGCTTTTCCGACCGGGGCAGAAAACTCACAGATACGCAGTATTTT. This sequence encodes CASSFSDRGRKLTDTQYF.

This clonotype was counted between two and nine times. The chain carries TRBV6-2 or TRBV6-3 and TRBJ1-2; 7 bases are shared with TRBD1. V was clipped by 0 bases and J by 4 bases; unmatched bases: 8. This CDR3 has 16 residues. CDR1 is MNHEY, CDR2 SVGEGT, per germline. The CDR3 region is CASSYSPGQDAYGYTF. For the CDR3, the DNA is TGTGCCAGCAGTTACTCTCCAGGACAGGACGCCTATGGCTACACCTTC.

The J gene is TRBJ2-7, the V gene TRBV12-3 or TRBV12-4; D might be TRBD1 (7 bases). Trimming took off 3 bases at V and 1 base at J, with 13 bases between the two ends. This CDR3 is 15 amino acids long. In DNA, the CDR3 is TGTGCCAGCAGTTTCGGAGGGGGCGCATCCTACGAGCAGTACGTC. As protein: CASSFGGGASYEQYV.

The chain carries TRBV12-5 and TRBJ1-6, with D perhaps matching TRBD1 (5 bases). V was clipped by 7 bases and J by 6 bases, with 13 bases between them. Germline V gene data show CDR1 as LGHNT and CDR2 as FRNRAP. The CDR3 spans 14 residues. The CDR3 loop is CASAPWGTNSPLHF. The CDR3 DNA reads TGTGCTAGTGCGCCGTGGGGGACTAATTCACCCCTCCACTTT. The variable domain in full, with the rest retrieved from reference TRBV12-5 and TRBJ1-6, is DARVTQTPRHKVTEMGQEVTMRCQPILGHNTVFWYRQTMMQGLELLAYFRNRAPLDDSGMPKDRFSAEMPDATLATLKIQPSEPRDSAVYFCASAPWGTNSPLHFGNGTRLTVT.

The rearrangement joins TRBV6-2 or TRBV6-3 to TRBJ1-1; a weak D match, TRBD1 (5 bases). The CDR3 totals 14 residues. Between the trimmed V and J ends, which lost 6 bases and 1 base, there was a span of 12 bases. Per the germline V gene, CDR1 is MNHEY and CDR2 is SVGEGT. The CDR3 protein is CASRLTEANTEAFF. DNA of the CDR3: TGTGCCAGCAGACTGACAGAGGCGAACACTGAAGCTTTCTTT.

This chain joins TRBV12-3 or TRBV12-4 and TRBJ1-1; perhaps TRBD1 as D (6 bases). Trimming cost V 5 bases and J 11 bases, with 12 bases left between them. This CDR3 is 11 amino acids long. The DNA of the CDR3 is TGTGCCAGCAGTCTGGGACATGCGGCTTTCTTT. This codes for CASSLGHAAFF.

This clonotype was detected a few times. This rearrangement joins TRBV6-1 to TRBJ2-7; TRBD2 matches 12 bases. V dropped 6 bases and J dropped 5; count of bases not matched to a gene: 5. The CDR3 spans 14 residues. Germline CDR1 reads MNHNS; CDR2 reads SASEGT. The CDR3 spells CASRTSGGSNEQYF. CDR3 sequence (DNA): TGTGCCAGCAGGACTAGCGGGGGTAGCAACGAGCAGTACTTC.

As regards this clonotype: Possible read error: a much larger clone is one base away. The V call is TRBV2, the J call TRBJ2-2, with 7 bases that match TRBD2. Germline V lookup: CDR1 SNHLY, CDR2 FYNNEI. V was clipped by 7 bases and J by 7 bases; unmatched bases: 15. The CDR3 is 16 residues long. In DNA, the CDR3 is TGTGCCAGCAAATTTGCTTGGCGGGAGCGAGGCGGGGAGCTGTTTTTT. Translation gives CASKFAWRERGGELFF.

The chain couples TRBV12-3 or TRBV12-4 to TRBJ1-4, with D possibly TRBD1 on 6 matching bases. The germline V and J ends were trimmed by 3 bases and 7 bases, with 12 bases remaining between them. This CDR3 has 14 amino acids. The CDR3: CASSLSGGGEKLFF. CDR3 DNA sequence: TGTGCCAGCAGTTTGTCCGGGGGCGGTGAAAAACTGTTTTTT.

There are many counts of this clonotype. V gene TRBV7-2 combines with J gene TRBJ1-1, with D unresolved. Germline V gives CDR1 SGHTA, CDR2 FQGNSA. This CDR3 contains 15 residues. V gave up 5 bases and J gave up 6 bases, with 19 bases separating them. The CDR3 sequence: CASSPKPFVLAEAFF. The CDR3 coding sequence is TGTGCCAGCAGCCCGAAGCCGTTCGTTCTTGCTGAAGCTTTCTTT.

This chain links TRBV7-9 with TRBJ2-1; D gene uncertain. Looked up from germline, CDR1 is SEHNR and CDR2 is FQNEAQ (reference sequence). V was shortened by 7 bases and J by 3 bases, with 10 bases between the two germline ends. The CDR3 is made up of 13 amino acids. The CDR3 reads CASILLGYNEQFF. CDR3 sequence (DNA): TGTGCCAGCATCCTACTGGGCTACAATGAGCAGTTCTTC.

This clonotype has a handful of counts. The rearrangement joins TRBV7-9 to TRBJ2-1; possible D gene TRBD2, 6 bases. V shed 3 bases and J shed 9 bases, with 9 bases lying between them. The germline V gene encodes CDR1 SEHNR and CDR2 FQNEAQ (reference sequence). The CDR3 has 12 residues. The CDR3 coding sequence is TGTGCCAGCAGCTTCTCCGGGAGTGAGCAGTTCTTC. Its translation: CASSFSGSEQFF.